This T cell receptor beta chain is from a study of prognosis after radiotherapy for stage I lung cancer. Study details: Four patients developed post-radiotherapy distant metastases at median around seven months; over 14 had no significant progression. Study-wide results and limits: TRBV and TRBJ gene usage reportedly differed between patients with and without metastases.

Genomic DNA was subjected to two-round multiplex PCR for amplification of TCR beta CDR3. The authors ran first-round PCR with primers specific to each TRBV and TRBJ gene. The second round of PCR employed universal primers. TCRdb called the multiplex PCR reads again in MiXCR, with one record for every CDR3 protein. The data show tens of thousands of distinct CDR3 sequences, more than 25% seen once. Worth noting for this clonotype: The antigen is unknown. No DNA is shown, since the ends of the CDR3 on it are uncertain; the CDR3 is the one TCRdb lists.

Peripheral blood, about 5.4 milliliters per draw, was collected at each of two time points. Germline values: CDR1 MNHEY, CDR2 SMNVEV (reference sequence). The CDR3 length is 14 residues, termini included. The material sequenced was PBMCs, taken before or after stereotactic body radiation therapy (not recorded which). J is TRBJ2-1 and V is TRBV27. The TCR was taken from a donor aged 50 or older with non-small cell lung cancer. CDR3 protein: CASSWGEGNNEQFF.